This TCR beta chain was retrieved from a study of beta chain features in type 1 diabetes. This clone was seen more than once but under ten times. Its matching antigen is unknown. Other DNA sequences of this sample code for an identical CDR3. The sequenced template was cDNA made from the entire isolated RNA. About 3.6 million reads were obtained on average from naive, central memory and regulatory T cell samples. Clones were sequenced by immunoSEQ multiplex PCR, and TCRdb holds only the in-frame ones, with some missing. This table holds fewer than 500,000 clones, 14% found once. General observations from the study: Cells expressing TCR highly could be over-represented by cDNA sequencing.

This CDR3 has 14 residues. Trimming removed 0 bases from V and 1 base from J, with 7 bases in between. CDR1 and CDR2 from the germline V gene are SGDLS and YYNGEE. Isolation of CD4+ naive, central memory, regulatory and stem cell-like memory cells was achieved by sorting via CD45RO/CCR7/CD25/CD127/CD95/CD27. The chain employs TRBV9 and TRBJ2-5; D ambiguous. The sequence was obtained from a man aged 25-40 years in good health. Sequencing input: naive CD4+ T cells from blood. The CDR3 sequence: CASSVGRSQETQYF. The DNA of the CDR3 is TGTGCCAGCAGCGTAGGGCGCAGCCAAGAGACCCAGTACTTC.